A single sample gave rise to the 22 T cell receptor beta chains below, sequenced in a study of shared clonotypes between healthy human individuals. Sequencing used immunoSEQ multiplex PCR; TCRdb keeps in-frame clones, though not all of them. The sample yields about 1.1 million clones, approximately 78% seen once. Input material: memory CD4+ T cells from PBMCs. Subset indicated: CD45RA-negative fraction. All receptors come from a man between 18 and 29 years old in good health. Some clones in this sample may be carry-over from other donors' samples.

This chain links TRBV19 with TRBJ2-1; no reliable D call. The CDR3 has 14 residues. V was cut by 6 bases and J by 6 bases, with 15 bases left in between. Germline CDR1 LNHDA, CDR2 SQIVND (reference sequence). CDR3 sequence (DNA): TGTGCCAGTAGAGGACGGGCGAAATTCAATGAGCAGTTCTTC. It specifies CASRGRAKFNEQFF.

The chain couples TRBV5-8 to TRBJ2-2; D uncertain. V gave up 1 base and J gave up 8 bases, with 15 bases separating them. This CDR3 has 15 amino acids. The germline CDR1 and CDR2 sequences are SGHTS and YDEGEE. The CDR3 sequence is CASSLSGPGEGELFF. Written as DNA, the CDR3 is TGTGCCAGCAGCTTGTCAGGACCCGGAGAAGGGGAGCTGTTTTTT.

The chain is built from TRBV27 and TRBJ1-6; 9 positions agree with TRBD1. J gave up 10 bases and V 8 bases, and 3 bases lay outside the gene matches. Germline V gives CDR1 MNHEY, CDR2 SMNVEV (reference sequence). This CDR3 region has 12 residues. CDR3 nucleotide sequence: TGTGCCAGCCGAGGGACAGGGTCACCCCTCCACTTT. Translating gives CASRGTGSPLHF.

The chain couples TRBV9 to TRBJ2-3; D may correspond to TRBD1 or TRBD2 (5 bases each). The CDR3 is made up of 15 amino acids. The germline V gene has CDR1 SGDLS and CDR2 YYNGEE. The germline V and J ends were trimmed by 4 bases and 1 base, with 13 bases remaining between them. The CDR3: CASSSGGRGTDTQYF. For the CDR3, the DNA is TGTGCCAGCAGCAGTGGGGGTAGGGGCACAGATACGCAGTATTTT.

The sample holds a few counts of this clone. The chain links TRBV11-3 to TRBJ2-3, with TRBD2 as a possible D gene (5 bases). The CDR3 covers 14 residues. V lost 5 bases and J lost 4, with 13 bases in between. Germline CDR1 is SGHNT and CDR2 is YENEEA. This chain's CDR3 is CASSPGLLPDTQYF. The CDR3 DNA follows: TGTGCCAGCAGCCCCGGACTGTTGCCAGATACGCAGTATTTT.

The CDR3 DNA reads as TGTGCCAGCAGTAACCCGGACACGGTACCCGGGGAGCTGTTTTTT. Translated: CASSNPDTVPGELFF. This chain joins TRBV27 and TRBJ2-2; D may be TRBD1 (5 bases). This CDR3 is built from 15 residues. Per germline, CDR1 MNHEY and CDR2 SMNVEV (reference sequence). Trimming pared 5 bases from V and 6 bases from J, leaving 16 bases between.

This chain links TRBV28 with TRBJ1-1, with 7 bases aligning to TRBD1. The germline gives CDR1 MDHEN, CDR2 SYDVKM. J lost 8 bases, V lost 0 bases, and 6 bases had no gene match. CDR3 length equals 14 residues. The chain's CDR3 is CASSLWKGAVEAFF. The CDR3 DNA reads as TGTGCCAGCAGTTTATGGAAGGGGGCGGTGGAAGCTTTCTTT.

The V and J genes are TRBV19 and TRBJ2-2; weak D call: TRBD1 (5 bases). CDR1 is LNHDA, CDR2 SQIVND, per germline (reference sequence). This CDR3 contains 14 residues. Trimming removed 4 bases from V and 2 bases from J, with 8 bases in between. The chain's CDR3 is CASSKDRNTGELFF. CDR3 nucleotide sequence: TGTGCCAGTAGTAAAGACAGAAACACCGGGGAGCTGTTTTTT.

As regards this clone: Additional DNA sequences in this sample encode the identical CDR3. V gene TRBV7-8 combines with J gene TRBJ2-7; D ambiguous. Trimming took off 0 bases at V and 4 bases at J, with 7 bases between the two ends. Germline CDR1 SGHVS, CDR2 FQNEAQ. The CDR3 is made up of 13 amino acids. The CDR3 protein is CASSLALSYEQYF. CDR3 in DNA: TGTGCCAGCAGCTTAGCTTTGAGTTACGAGCAGTACTTC.

The genes are TRBV5-5 and TRBJ1-5, with a possible D match to TRBD1 (6 bases). Germline V lookup: CDR1 SGHKS, CDR2 YYEKEE (reference sequence). This CDR3 is 16 amino acids long. Trimming shortened V by 3 bases and J by 7 bases, and 20 bases separated the two germline ends. CDR3 in amino acids: CASSSMGTGSGQPQHF. DNA of the CDR3: TGTGCCAGCAGCTCGATGGGTACAGGGTCCGGGCAGCCCCAGCATTTT.

CDR3 residues: CASSYIGGPYEQYF. The CDR3 coding sequence is TGTGCCAGCAGTTACATCGGGGGACCCTACGAGCAGTACTTC. The V call is TRBV6-5, the J call TRBJ2-7, with D perhaps TRBD2 (6 bases). The CDR3 loop spans 14 amino acids. The germline CDR1 and CDR2 sequences are MNHEY and SVGAGI. V was trimmed by 2 bases and J by 2 bases, leaving 10 bases between them.

The chain couples TRBV9 to TRBJ2-5; D uncertain. Germline V gene lookup returns CDR1 SGDLS and CDR2 YYNGEE. Between the trimmed V and J ends, which lost 4 bases and 5 bases, there was a span of 12 bases. The CDR3 spans 13 residues. The CDR3 nucleotides are TGTGCCAGCAGCCCCACCGGTCGGGAGACCCAGTACTTC. Its protein product is CASSPTGRETQYF.

The CDR3 DNA is TGTGCCAGCGGAGCGGAACAGGGCGGCAATCAGCCCCAGCATTTT. Translating gives CASGAEQGGNQPQHF. V and J are TRBV7-2 and TRBJ1-5; a possible D gene is TRBD1 (6 bases). Germline V CDR1 and CDR2: SGHTA, FQGNSA. The CDR3 covers 15 residues. Trimming left V 8 bases short and J 2 bases short, with 16 bases between.

The rearrangement uses TRBV4-2 and TRBJ2-3, with D possibly TRBD2 on 5 matching bases. V was cut by 6 bases and J by 0 bases, with 19 bases left in between. Germline V gene lookup returns CDR1 LGHNA and CDR2 YNFKEQ. This CDR3 is built from 17 residues. CDR3 coding DNA: TGTGCCAGCAGTTTAGAGGGAACACCACTCAGCACAGATACGCAGTATTTT. It encodes CASSLEGTPLSTDTQYF.

V usage is TRBV28 and J usage is TRBJ2-7, with 7 positions matching TRBD2. From germline, CDR1 is MDHEN and CDR2 SYDVKM. J gave up 3 bases and V 6 bases, and 5 bases lay outside the gene matches. The CDR3 covers 13 residues. CDR3: CASSRGSNYEQYF. The CDR3 coding sequence is TGTGCCAGCAGCCGCGGGAGCAACTACGAGCAGTACTTC. The full variable domain, with the rest looked up from reference TRBV28 and TRBJ2-7, is DVKVTQSSRYLVKRTGEKVFLECVQDMDHENMFWYRQDPGLGLRLIYFSYDVKMKEKGDIPEGYSVSREKKERFSLILESASTNQTSMYLCASSRGSNYEQYFGPGTRLTVT.

This clone was observed a handful of times. The same CDR3 is also encoded by other DNA sequences in this sample. CDR3 DNA: TGTGCCAGCAGCTTGGTTGGGACAGCATCCTACGAGCAGTACTTC. It codes for CASSLVGTASYEQYF. The J gene is TRBJ2-7, the V gene TRBV7-2; 7 nucleotides line up with TRBD1. CDR3 length equals 15 residues. Germline CDR1 and CDR2: SGHTA and FQGNSA. Losses at the gene ends were 3 bases for V and 1 base for J; bases not matched to a gene: 6.

At least ten counts were recorded for this clone. This specimen includes other DNA sequences encoding the same CDR3. This chain links TRBV27 with TRBJ1-1; no clear D. CDR3 length: 13 amino acids. Trimming took 0 bases from V and 3 from J, leaving 5 bases between them. Germline lookup yields CDR1 MNHEY and CDR2 SMNVEV (reference sequence). CDR3 nucleotides: TGTGCCAGCAGTTTATCGAGGGACACTGAAGCTTTCTTT. Protein sequence: CASSLSRDTEAFF.

The rearrangement joins TRBV11-2 to TRBJ1-2; D ambiguous. CDR1 is SGHAT and CDR2 is FQNNGV in the germline V gene. CDR3 size: 12 residues. V was trimmed by 6 bases and J by 1 base, leaving 6 bases between them. The CDR3 region is CASSLSNYGYTF. The CDR3 DNA is TGTGCCAGCAGTCTTAGTAACTATGGCTACACCTTC.

This sequence joins TRBV7-2 and TRBJ2-7; 9 bases are a match to TRBD2. The CDR3 extends over 15 amino acids. CDR1 and CDR2 from the germline V gene are SGHTA and FQGNSA. J gave up 10 bases and V 5 bases, and 15 bases lay outside the gene matches. CDR3 sequence: CASSPTGLAGPGQYF. The DNA for the CDR3 is TGTGCCAGCAGCCCCACGGGACTAGCTGGCCCGGGACAGTACTTC.

V gene TRBV5-1 combines with J gene TRBJ2-5, with 8 positions matching TRBD1. V lost 6 bases and J lost 5; bases outside the gene matches: 12. CDR3 size: 15 residues. Per the germline V gene, CDR1 is SGHRS and CDR2 is YFSETQ. CDR3 sequence reads: CASNSEQGAWETQYF. The DNA of the CDR3 is TGCGCCAGCAACTCTGAGCAGGGGGCTTGGGAGACCCAGTACTTC.

J is TRBJ2-7 and V is TRBV21-1; the table names TRBD1, a call not compared with the DNA. TRBV21-1 is a listed pseudogene. This CDR3 has 15 amino acids. DNA for the CDR3: TGTGCCAGCAGCCTGTGTCGGGACAGTTCCTACGAGCAGTACTTC. Protein product: CASSLCRDSSYEQYF.

The chain is built from TRBV5-1 and TRBJ2-2, with TRBD1 identical over 8 bases. The CDR3 length is 14 residues. The junction had 4 bases not matched to a gene; V was cut back by 3 bases and J by 6 bases. Germline-derived CDR1 and CDR2 are SGHRS and YFSETQ. The CDR3 here is CASSSDRGAGELFF. The CDR3 bases are TGCGCCAGCAGCTCCGACAGGGGCGCCGGGGAGCTGTTTTTT.